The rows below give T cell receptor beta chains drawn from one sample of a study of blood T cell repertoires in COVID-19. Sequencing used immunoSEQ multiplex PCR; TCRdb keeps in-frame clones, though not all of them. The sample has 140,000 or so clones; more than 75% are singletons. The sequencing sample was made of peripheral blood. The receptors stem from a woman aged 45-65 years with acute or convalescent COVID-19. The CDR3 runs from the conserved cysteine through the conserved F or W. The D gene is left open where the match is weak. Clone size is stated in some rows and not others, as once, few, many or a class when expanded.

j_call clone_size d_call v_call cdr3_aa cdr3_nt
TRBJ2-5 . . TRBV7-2 CASSLDAGTQYF TGTGCCAGCAGTCTTGATGCGGGGACCCAGTACTTC
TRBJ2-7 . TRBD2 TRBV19 CASSRLAGVTSYEQYF TGTGCCAGTAGTCGACTAGCGGGGGTCACCTCCTACGAGCAGTACTTC
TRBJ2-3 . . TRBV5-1 CASSFRTARIGTDTQYF TGCGCCAGCAGCTTCCGGACAGCCAGAATTGGCACAGATACGCAGTATTTT
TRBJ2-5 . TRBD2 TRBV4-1 CASSQTGGAEETQYF TGCGCCAGCAGCCAAACCGGGGGGGCGGAGGAGACCCAGTACTTC
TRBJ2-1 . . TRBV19 CASSIASSYNEQFF TGTGCCAGTAGTATAGCGTCCTCCTACAATGAGCAGTTCTTC
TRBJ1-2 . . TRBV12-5 CASGLGQAHFYGYTF TGTGCTAGTGGTTTGGGACAGGCTCACTTCTATGGCTACACCTTC
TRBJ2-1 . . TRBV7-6 CASSQILRQGFNEQFF TGTGCCAGCAGCCAGATTCTGAGGCAGGGGTTCAATGAGCAGTTCTTC
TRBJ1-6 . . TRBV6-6 CASSQYNSPLHF TGTGCCAGCAGCCAGTATAATTCACCCCTCCACTTT
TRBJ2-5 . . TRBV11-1 CASSRRQETQYF TGTGCCAGCAGCCGAAGACAAGAGACCCAGTACTTC
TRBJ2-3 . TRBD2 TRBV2 CASSRDYDTDTQYF TGTGCCAGCTCCCGGGACTACGACACAGATACGCAGTATTTT
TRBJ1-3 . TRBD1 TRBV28 CASSSLDRANSGNTIYF TGTGCCAGCAGTTCCTTGGACAGGGCTAACTCTGGAAACACCATATATTTT
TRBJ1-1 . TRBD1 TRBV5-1 CASREYTGVTPKAFF TGCGCCAGTAGGGAGTATACAGGGGTGACACCTAAAGCTTTCTTT
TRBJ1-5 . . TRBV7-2 CASSPHVRGQPQHF TGTGCCAGCAGCCCCCATGTAAGGGGTCAGCCCCAGCATTTT
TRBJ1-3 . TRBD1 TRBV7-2 CASSSRGAGNTIYF TGTGCCAGCAGCTCCAGGGGGGCTGGAAACACCATATATTTT
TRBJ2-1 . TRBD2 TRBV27 CASSPRAGGYNEQFF TGTGCCAGCAGCCCCCGAGCGGGGGGATACAATGAGCAGTTCTTC
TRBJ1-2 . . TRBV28 CASVRGGEGLGGYTF TGTGCCAGCGTCCGGGGGGGGGAAGGTCTCGGCGGCTACACCTTC
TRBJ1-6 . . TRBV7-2 CASKQFGGNSPLHF TGTGCCAGCAAACAATTTGGGGGGAATTCACCCCTCCACTTT
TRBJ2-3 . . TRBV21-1 CAIQRGFSVLSTDTQYF TGTGCCATCCAGCGGGGGTTCTCCGTTCTATCCACAGATACGCAGTATTTT
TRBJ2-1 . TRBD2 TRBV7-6 CASSLDPRAGLYNEQFF TGTGCCAGCAGCTTAGATCCCCGAGCGGGGCTCTACAATGAGCAGTTCTTC
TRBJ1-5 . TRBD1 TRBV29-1 CSVGNGTGNQPQHF TGCAGCGTTGGTAACGGGACAGGGAATCAGCCCCAGCATTTT
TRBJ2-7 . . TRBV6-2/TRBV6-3 CASSYGGAPRF TGTGCCAGCAGTTACGGGGGGGCCCCCCGTTTC
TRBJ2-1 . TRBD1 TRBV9 CASSGRDRVADEQFF TGTGCCAGCAGCGGACGGGACAGGGTGGCGGATGAGCAGTTCTTC
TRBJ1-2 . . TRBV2 CASKVATDYGYTF TGTGCCAGTAAGGTTGCGACAGACTATGGCTACACCTTC
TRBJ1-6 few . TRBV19 CASSTGQPSWAPLHF TGTGCCAGTAGTACTGGACAGCCGTCTTGGGCACCCCTCCACTTT
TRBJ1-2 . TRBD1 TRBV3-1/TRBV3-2 CASSQEVDRGHGYTF TGTGCCAGCAGCCAAGAGGTAGACAGGGGCCATGGCTACACCTTC